Each of the 26 T cell receptor beta chains below was sequenced from the same sample in a study of cytomegalovirus exposure and HLA in healthy donors. Vbeta (60) and Jbeta (13) primers were used in the PCR. The assay was immunoSEQ multiplex PCR, and TCRdb's table has in-frame clones only and misses some. The repertoire holds around 100,000 clones, with about 85% as singletons. The material sequenced was PBMCs. Receptors originate from a man between 25 and 39 years old in good health and CMV-seronegative.

This chain connects TRBV19 to TRBJ2-5, with TRBD1 as a possible D gene (6 bases). Per germline, CDR1 LNHDA and CDR2 SQIVND (reference sequence). V lost 6 bases to trimming and J lost 2 bases, with 7 bases between them. This CDR3 region has 12 residues. The DNA of the CDR3 is TGTGCCAGTAGGGACAGACAAGAGACCCAGTACTTC. Its translation is CASRDRQETQYF.

The chain carries TRBV30 and TRBJ2-4, with a possible D match to TRBD1 (5 bases). The V gene's germline CDR1 is GTSNPN and CDR2 SVGIG (reference sequence). Trimming cost V 1 base and J 0 bases, with 10 bases left between them. This CDR3 contains 15 residues. CDR3 residues: CAWSAGLLAKNIQYF. DNA for the CDR3: TGTGCCTGGAGTGCAGGGTTACTAGCCAAAAACATTCAGTACTTC. Full variable domain (rest looked up from reference TRBV30 and TRBJ2-4): SQTIHQWPATLVQPVGSPLSLECTVEGTSNPNLYWYRQAAGRGLQLLFYSVGIGQISSEVPQNLSASRPQDRQFILSSKKLLLSDSGFYLCAWSAGLLAKNIQYFGAGTRLSVL.

The chain employs TRBV7-9 and TRBJ2-3; tentatively, D is TRBD1 (6 bases). The CDR3 spans 14 residues. Germline lookup yields CDR1 SEHNR and CDR2 FQNEAQ (reference sequence). V gave up 3 bases and J gave up 4 bases, with 11 bases separating them. The CDR3 protein is CASSLAQGPDTQYF. The CDR3 nucleotides are TGTGCCAGCAGCTTGGCCCAGGGGCCAGATACGCAGTATTTT.

This clone was seen just once. J is TRBJ2-5 and V is TRBV27; a weak D match, TRBD1 (5 bases). V lost 1 base and J lost 2, with 11 bases in between. The germline CDR1 and CDR2 sequences are MNHEY and SMNVEV (reference sequence). The CDR3 totals 15 residues. CDR3 sequence reads: CASSLLGAQQETQYF. CDR3 nucleotide sequence: TGTGCCAGCAGTTTATTAGGGGCCCAGCAAGAGACCCAGTACTTC.

V and J are TRBV6-5 and TRBJ1-1; D unclear. The V gene lost 6 bases and the J gene lost 0 bases, with 8 bases spanning the gap. This CDR3 spans 13 amino acids. CDR1 and CDR2 from the germline V gene are MNHEY and SVGAGI. In DNA form, the CDR3 reads TGTGCCAGCAGCCGAGGATTGAACACTGAAGCTTTCTTT. Translation: CASSRGLNTEAFF.

The rearrangement uses TRBV5-4 and TRBJ2-3; D is perhaps TRBD1 (5 bases). With 3 bases removed from V and 0 bases from J, the gap between germline ends came to 8 bases. Germline V CDR1 and CDR2: SGHNT, YYREEE (reference sequence). The CDR3 sequence is 14 residues long. The CDR3 DNA reads as TGTGCCAGCAGCTCTGGACAAAGCACAGATACGCAGTATTTT. Translating gives CASSSGQSTDTQYF.

This sequence joins TRBV20-1 and TRBJ2-2, with D perhaps matching TRBD2 (5 bases). The V and J ends lost 5 bases and 4 bases respectively, with 5 bases between them. CDR3 length: 11 residues. Germline lookup yields CDR1 DFQATT and CDR2 SNEGSKA (reference sequence). The chain's CDR3 is CSAGSTGELFF. CDR3 coding DNA: TGCAGTGCTGGGAGCACCGGGGAGCTGTTTTTT.

The chain has TRBV28 and TRBJ2-5; 10 bases agree with TRBD1. J gave up 5 bases and V 6 bases, and 6 bases lay outside the gene matches. This CDR3 is 14 amino acids long. Germline CDR1 is MDHEN and CDR2 is SYDVKM. This CDR3 is CASSLTGGVETQYF. The CDR3 DNA sequence: TGTGCCAGCAGCTTGACAGGGGGCGTTGAGACCCAGTACTTC.

In nucleotides, the CDR3 is TGTGCCTGGAGTGGGGGCGGGGAAGGCACAGATACGCAGTATTTT. Its protein is CAWSGGGEGTDTQYF. This chain joins TRBV30 and TRBJ2-3, with a weak D call TRBD2 (6 bases). This CDR3 has 15 residues. Germline V gene data show CDR1 as GTSNPN and CDR2 as SVGIG (reference sequence). V was clipped by 1 base and J by 1 base, with 12 bases between them.

This clone was picked up one time. J is TRBJ2-3 and V is TRBV15; D is undetermined. CDR1 and CDR2 from the germline V gene are LNHNV and YYDKDF (reference sequence). V was trimmed by 3 bases and J by 5 bases, leaving 18 bases between them. There are 16 residues in the CDR3. As DNA, the CDR3 is TGTGCCACCAGCAGGGGCCGCGTCACAACGGTAGATACGCAGTATTTT. It codes for CATSRGRVTTVDTQYF.

This clone was seen only a few times. The DNA for the CDR3 is TGTGCCAGCAGTTTATCCGGCGAAGGGAAAGGCGGGGTTGGGGCCAACGTCCTGACTTTC. Its protein is CASSLSGEGKGGVGANVLTF. The V call is TRBV28, the J call TRBJ2-6; perhaps TRBD2 as D (6 bases). The CDR3 runs to 20 residues. V was clipped by 1 base and J by 3 bases, with 22 bases between them. Germline values: CDR1 MDHEN, CDR2 SYDVKM. Looking up the rest from reference TRBV28 and TRBJ2-6 gives the full variable domain: DVKVTQSSRYLVKRTGEKVFLECVQDMDHENMFWYRQDPGLGLRLIYFSYDVKMKEKGDIPEGYSVSREKKERFSLILESASTNQTSMYLCASSLSGEGKGGVGANVLTFGAGSRLTVL.

This rearrangement joins TRBV27 to TRBJ2-2, with TRBD2 identical over 14 bases. Germline V gene lookup returns CDR1 MNHEY and CDR2 SMNVEV (reference sequence). The CDR3 has 21 residues. V dropped 6 bases and J dropped 5; count of bases not matched to a gene: 20. CDR3 amino acids: CASRQLIIDGTSGRGTGELFF. Here the CDR3 DNA reads TGTGCCAGCAGACAATTAATTATCGACGGGACTAGCGGGAGAGGTACCGGGGAGCTGTTTTTT.

The chain joins TRBV2 to TRBJ2-6; 7 bases are a match to TRBD1. The V gene end was trimmed by 7 bases and the J gene end by 2 bases; junction bases not matched to a gene: 8. Germline-derived CDR1 and CDR2 are SNHLY and FYNNEI. This CDR3 has 16 residues. DNA of the CDR3: TGTGCCAGCATGGGACAGAGGTTTACTGGGGCCAACGTCCTGACTTTC. Protein: CASMGQRFTGANVLTF. The full variable domain, with the rest looked up from reference TRBV2 and TRBJ2-6, is EPEVTQTPSHQVTQMGQEVILRCVPISNHLYFYWYRQILGQKVEFLVSFYNNEISEKSEIFDDQFSVERPDGSNFTLKIRSTKLEDSAMYFCASMGQRFTGANVLTFGAGSRLTVL.

This clone was picked up a small number of times. This rearrangement joins TRBV29-1 to TRBJ1-2; 9 bases are a match to TRBD1. The CDR3 consists of 13 residues. Looked up from germline, CDR1 is SQVTM and CDR2 is ANQGSEA. The V segment lost 7 bases and the J segment 7 bases; nucleotides outside the gene matches: 10. This chain's CDR3 is CSDRDREYSGYTF. CDR3 nucleotide sequence: TGCAGCGACCGGGACAGGGAATACAGTGGCTACACCTTC.

The chain uses TRBV7-3 and TRBJ2-3, with TRBD2 identical over 9 bases. Germline V gives CDR1 SGHTA, CDR2 FQGTGA. CDR3 size: 14 residues. J was trimmed by 6 bases and V by 6 bases; bases with no gene match: 7. The CDR3 loop reads CASSLAGAGDTQYF. CDR3 sequence (DNA): TGTGCCAGCAGTTTAGCGGGAGCAGGGGATACGCAGTATTTT.

The chain is built from TRBV28 and TRBJ2-5; 7 bases are a match to TRBD1. The CDR3 consists of 16 residues. The ends lost 4 bases at V and 3 bases at J; junction bases unmatched: 11. The germline gives CDR1 MDHEN, CDR2 SYDVKM. The CDR3 nucleotides are TGTGCCAGCAGTTCCCCATCACAGGGGAGAGAAGAGACCCAGTACTTC. This codes for CASSSPSQGREETQYF.

The chain recombines TRBV13 with TRBJ2-3, with 14 bases lining up with TRBD2. CDR3 size: 16 residues. V trimming: 5 bases; J trimming: 5 bases; junction bases outside the gene matches: 6. Germline CDR1 is PRHDT and CDR2 is FYEKMQ (reference sequence). The CDR3 is CASSPPGLAGVDTQYF. The CDR3 nucleotides are TGTGCCAGCAGCCCACCGGGACTAGCGGGAGTAGATACGCAGTATTTT.

The chain carries TRBV21-1 and TRBJ1-6; the table gives TRBD1 as D, unverified against the DNA. TRBV21-1 is a pseudogene segment. The CDR3 is 16 residues long. CDR3 sequence: CASSKAGQGPPSPLHF. CDR3 coding DNA: TGTGCCAGCAGCAAAGCAGGACAGGGTCCCCCATCACCCCTCCACTTT.

The chain combines TRBV9 with TRBJ2-2, with D unclear. The CDR3 covers 14 residues. The germline CDR1 and CDR2 sequences are SGDLS and YYNGEE. The germline V and J ends were trimmed by 0 bases and 4 bases, with 7 bases remaining between them. The CDR3 bases are TGTGCCAGCAGCGTAGGTGCTAGCACCGGGGAGCTGTTTTTT. This encodes CASSVGASTGELFF.

A single count supports this clone. This chain links TRBV13 with TRBJ2-5, with 9 nucleotides matching TRBD2. Per germline, CDR1 PRHDT and CDR2 FYEKMQ (reference sequence). This CDR3 is 14 amino acids long. Trimming cost V 5 bases and J 2 bases; bases outside gene matches: 3. The CDR3 loop reads CASSKTSGQETQYF. CDR3 coding DNA: TGTGCCAGCAGCAAAACTAGCGGGCAAGAGACCCAGTACTTC.

The chain has TRBV27 and TRBJ2-3, with 9 bases that match TRBD2. Germline trimming cut 8 bases from V and 2 bases from J; bases unmatched to any gene: 5. The CDR3 length is 14 residues. Germline V gene sequence: CDR1 MNHEY, CDR2 SMNVEV (reference sequence). The CDR3 is CASGGGAVTDTQYF. In nucleotides, the CDR3 is TGTGCCAGCGGCGGGGGGGCCGTCACAGATACGCAGTATTTT.

This chain joins TRBV2 and TRBJ1-3, with D unresolved. Germline V gives CDR1 SNHLY, CDR2 FYNNEI. Trimming removed 6 bases from V and 4 bases from J, with 19 bases in between. The CDR3 extends over 16 amino acids. The chain's CDR3 is CASRPSGPYRGNTIYF. The CDR3 DNA reads as TGTGCCAGCAGGCCCAGCGGACCCTATAGGGGAAACACCATATATTTT.

This chain links TRBV9 with TRBJ1-1; D may be TRBD1 (6 bases). This CDR3 is 13 amino acids long. Germline CDR1 is SGDLS and CDR2 is YYNGEE. Between the trimmed V and J ends, which lost 4 bases and 3 bases, there was a span of 10 bases. For the CDR3, the DNA is TGTGCCAGCAGCCCCAGGACAGACACTGAAGCTTTCTTT. Translating gives CASSPRTDTEAFF.

In its sample, this clone was seen a few times. The rearrangement uses TRBV11-2 and TRBJ1-1; D is perhaps TRBD1 (5 bases). V lost 3 bases and J 5 bases, leaving 10 bases between the germline ends. The V gene's germline CDR1 is SGHAT and CDR2 FQNNGV. This CDR3 is built from 13 residues. As DNA, the CDR3 is TGTGCCAGCAGCTTCCGACAGCAAACTGAAGCTTTCTTT. The encoded protein is CASSFRQQTEAFF.

This chain uses TRBV7-2 with TRBJ2-7; no clear D. V lost 0 bases and J 5 bases, leaving 5 bases between the germline ends. From germline, CDR1 is SGHTA and CDR2 FQGNSA. The CDR3 loop spans 12 amino acids. This chain's CDR3 is CASSLARDEQYF. CDR3 nucleotides: TGTGCCAGCAGCTTAGCTCGGGACGAGCAGTACTTC.

The chain recombines TRBV5-4 with TRBJ2-3, with a weak D call TRBD1 (6 bases). Germline assignment: CDR1 SGHNT and CDR2 YYREEE (reference sequence). Between the trimmed V and J ends, which lost 2 bases and 3 bases, there was a span of 13 bases. The CDR3 is 15 residues long. The CDR3 reads CASSFRGFDTDTQYF. In DNA form, the CDR3 reads TGTGCCAGCAGCTTCAGGGGATTTGATACAGATACGCAGTATTTT.